This T cell receptor beta chain was documented in a study of regulatory T cells in long-lasting Graves disease (dated by TCRdb to the early 2020s). Regarding the complete study: Newly diagnosed Graves' disease patients had taken antithyroid drugs for less than 3 months. Patients with persistent Graves' disease were compared with patients with newly diagnosed Graves' disease using TCR sequencing and RNA sequencing of peripheral blood. The study was registered as a clinical trial and conducted in China. A total of around 35 samples underwent TCR sequencing: about 13 from persistent and 20 from newly diagnosed Graves' disease patients. Broader findings and caveats from the paper: Patients with persistent disease shared more public clonotypes (about 2,500) than newly diagnosed patients did (approximately 990). Only peripheral blood was studied, because thyroid tissue, the primary lesion, was inaccessible. Preferential use of TRBV28, TRBJ1-2 and TRBJ2-5 was observed in persistent disease, whereas TRBV20-1 and TRBJ2-1 were favored in newly diagnosed disease. Compared with newly diagnosed patients, patients with persistent Graves' disease had lower TCR Shannon entropy and fewer highly expanded clones, which suggests clonal expansion. The small sample size was acknowledged by the authors as a limitation that may reduce accuracy. Sequencing and analysis were restricted to the TCR beta chain.

Library preparation used multiplex PCR. The run used an Illumina HiSeq 4000. To build TCR beta libraries, CDR3 regions were amplified by Arm-PCR using iRepertoire HTBI primers. Before sequencing, the PCR products went through gel purification. The authors processed their data as follows. Gene usage analysis of CDR3 amino acid clonotypes used the 50 to 70 TRBV and more than 13 TRBJ segments found across samples. COPE and FqMerger were used to merge the filtered high-quality paired reads into contigs. BLAST was used to align contigs to IMGT TRBV, TRBD and TRBJ reference genes, and CDR3 was defined according to IMGT. Any clonotype with a frequency above 0.1% was classified as a highly expanded clone. Shannon entropy served as the measure of repertoire diversity, while the Gini coefficient captured V-J evenness. Clonotypes shared by more than one individual were considered public. In-frame beta chains were kept once TCRdb had trimmed the public reads at Q25 with fastp and called clones with MiXCR. Entries that share a CDR3 protein sequence are merged under the most common genes and DNA. What appears here as the V and J calls and clone size reflects TCRdb's work, not the paper's. This sample lists some 240,000 distinct CDR3 sequences; less than 20% were detected once. The biggest ten clones account for about 10% of the sample.

V loses 1 base, J loses 0 bases, and the germline ends lie 7 bases apart. The germline V gene (reference sequence) sets CDR1 to GTSNPN and CDR2 to SVGIG. The cysteine opens and the phenylalanine closes a CDR3 of 14 amino acids. The kept DNA is CDR3 alone, 42 bases in frame from the first base. The time point label for this specimen denotes: newly diagnosed GD, antithyroid drugs for less than 3 months. For both TCR sequencing and RNA sequencing, RNA was extracted from PBMCs using TRIzol. Graves' disease was diagnosed according to American Thyroid Association guidelines. The patients came from an endocrinology department in Xi'an, China. From each patient, about 9.7 milliliters of peripheral blood was collected into an EDTA anticoagulant tube. PBMCs were isolated by Ficoll Paque Plus density gradient separation without further T cell sorting. RNA quality was checked with an Agilent 2100 Bioanalyzer and agarose gel, and concentration with a NanoDrop 2000.

This clonotype was detected many times. This clone's antigen is unknown. Per-base quality was not reported, and no clone a single base away is much larger than it. These data also featured in a second study, about T cells in Graves' hyperthyroidism and ophthalmopathy. That second publication adds: A patient counted as having stable Graves' hyperthyroidism if no progression to ophthalmopathy occurred over 18 months of follow-up. Hyperthyroidism patients were newly diagnosed, had a disease duration of under 2 months, and were aged 18 to 65 years. Any patient with an uncontrolled infection, another autoimmune disease, pregnancy or lactation was excluded. Diagnoses were based on clinical symptoms, serum thyroxine and TRAb, thyroid ultrasound and orbital computed tomography. For the first round of RT-PCR on the TCR CDR3, the HTBI primer set was used together with the Qiagen OneStep RT-PCR kit. Blood samples also contained most of the expanded thyroid clonotypes (frequency above 0.001), which suggests that blood repertoires may reflect thyroid immune responses. A model built on a 13 V-J signature distinguished ophthalmopathy from stable hyperthyroidism, reaching about 88% sensitivity and around 81% specificity in cross-validation and 80%/75% in testing. In validation, progression to ophthalmopathy was predicted by the model with 70% to 71% sensitivity and around 76% specificity, a median of approximately 6.5 months before onset. To identify TCR V-J signatures that set the groups apart, the researchers used a discovery cohort of 100 patients, made up of approximately 43 with Graves' ophthalmopathy and around 58 with stable Graves' hyperthyroidism. Whether ophthalmopathy could be predicted prospectively was tested in an independent validation cohort made up of fewer than 20 hyperthyroidism patients plus 17 patients who later progressed to ophthalmopathy. For training and testing, the 95 to 100 patients in the discovery cohort were randomly divided in a 7:3 ratio. In six Graves' hyperthyroidism patients, the study also compared T-cell repertoires from thyroid tissue with T-cell repertoires from blood. Following sampling, methimazole starting at 30 mg daily was given to hyperthyroidism patients, and high-dose intravenous methylprednisolone was given to ophthalmopathy patients. A second multiplex PCR round built the libraries, followed by size selection and purification. Libraries were sequenced paired-end with 100 bp reads on an Illumina HiSeq2000. SOAPnuke was used to process the raw data, removing reads that contained adapters or uncalled bases, had a mean Phred below 15, or lacked an exact match to the constant primer or identifier. High-quality paired reads were merged using COPE v1.2.5, and each unique nucleotide sequence was defined as a clonotype. Clonotypes were aligned to IMGT TRBV, TRBD and TRBJ reference segments using MiTCR v1.1. The analysis was restricted to V-J combinations with a frequency above 0.0001, which together covered 99.2% of the repertoires. The TCS score was defined as the ratio of F50 (clonal expansion) to E x V (chaos), calculated using BLOSUM62-based TCRdist between CDR3 peptides within each V-J. Welch's t-statistics and random forest reduced 500 to 550 V-J features to 13, which were used in a naive Bayes classifier (R e1071). No statistical method was used to set the sample size in advance, and investigators knew the group allocation. The paper reports TCR Vbeta CDR3 sequencing of some 140 peripheral blood samples: 43 ophthalmopathy, roughly 80 hyperthyroidism and 17 progressor patients.

The sequenced sample was peripheral blood mononuclear cells (PBMCs), obtained at new diagnosis, from a patient treated with antithyroid drugs. The rearranged chain carries TRBV30 and TRBJ1-5; the D gene is possibly TRBD1, with 5 bases matching. The TCR sequence derives from a woman in her 30s with Graves disease. Donor details come from another sample of the same person, matched by shared clones. The sequence in DNA is TGTGCCTGGAGTGGGGGCGCTAGCAATCAGCCCCAGCATTTT. Its product reads: CAWSGGASNQPQHF.